These T cell receptor beta chains were read from a single sample in a study of control samples from healthy donors and cancer patients. Assay: immunoSEQ multiplex PCR; the TCRdb copy retains only in-frame clones and omits some. This table has 100,000 to 150,000 clones, 80% to 95% appearing once. The sample taken for sequencing was blood. These receptor sequences come from a man aged 18 to 29 in good health. Each CDR3 is given with its conserved first and last residue. Fields, in order: clone size, J gene, V gene, D gene, CDR3 protein, CDR3 DNA. D genes are given only for firm matches. The size of a clone is reported for some rows only, either as once, few or many, or as a class for expanded clones.

>-|TRBJ1-3|TRBV6-6|-
CASSLSSGNTIYF
TGTGCCAGCAGTTTGAGCTCTGGAAACACCATATATTTT
>once|TRBJ1-1|TRBV11-2|TRBD1
CASSPTTGGADTEAFF
TGTGCCAGCAGCCCTACAACAGGGGGCGCGGACACTGAAGCTTTCTTT
>-|TRBJ2-7|TRBV4-1|TRBD1
CASSHRTGDTYEQYF
TGCGCCAGCAGCCACCGGACAGGGGATACCTACGAGCAGTACTTC
>-|TRBJ2-3|TRBV18|TRBD2
CASSPIPTSGGAHTQYF
TGTGCCAGCTCACCAATTCCTACTAGCGGGGGGGCCCATACGCAGTATTTT
>-|TRBJ2-2|TRBV7-9|TRBD1
CASITGAPNTGELFF
TGTGCCAGCATCACAGGGGCCCCGAACACCGGGGAGCTGTTTTTT
>once|TRBJ2-3|TRBV3-1/TRBV3-2|TRBD2
CASSQAGTSGGYTDTQYF
TGTGCCAGCAGCCAAGCTGGGACTAGCGGGGGGTACACAGATACGCAGTATTTT
>once|TRBJ2-2|TRBV7-3|TRBD1
CASSRGTGPDGELFF
TGTGCCAGCAGTCGCGGGACAGGGCCCGACGGGGAGCTGTTTTTT
>once|TRBJ2-2|TRBV2|TRBD1
CASSETGYTGELFF
TGTGCCAGCAGTGAGACAGGGTACACCGGGGAGCTGTTTTTT
>few|TRBJ1-5|TRBV12-5|-
CASGYNQPQHF
TGTGCTAGTGGTTACAATCAGCCCCAGCATTTT
>-|TRBJ2-1|TRBV20-1|-
CSASDGTGDEQFF
TGCAGTGCTAGTGATGGGACTGGCGATGAGCAGTTCTTC
>-|TRBJ1-5|TRBV29-1|-
CSVGEGGSNQPQHF
TGCAGCGTTGGGGAGGGCGGGAGCAATCAGCCCCAGCATTTT
>-|TRBJ1-4|TRBV6-6|TRBD1
CASSYSKGARGEKLFF
TGTGCCAGCAGTTACTCGAAGGGGGCGAGGGGTGAAAAACTGTTTTTT
>-|TRBJ1-5|TRBV6-4|TRBD1
CASSSPDRGQFRDQPQHF
TGTGCCAGCAGCTCCCCCGACAGGGGGCAATTTCGTGATCAGCCCCAGCATTTT
>-|TRBJ2-7|TRBV7-9|TRBD1
CASSLVVWDSAYEQYF
TGTGCCAGCAGCTTAGTTGTTTGGGACAGCGCCTACGAGCAGTACTTC
>once|TRBJ2-6|TRBV5-1|-
CASSLGGLDGANVLTF
TGCGCCAGCAGCTTGGGAGGGTTAGATGGGGCCAACGTCCTGACTTTC
>-|TRBJ1-2|TRBV29-1|TRBD1
CSAEGQGRGLGYGYTF
TGCAGCGCTGAGGGACAGGGAAGGGGCCTAGGCTATGGCTACACCTTC
>-|TRBJ2-3|TRBV18|-
CASSPAKGLSTDTQYF
TGTGCCAGCTCACCAGCGAAGGGACTCAGCACAGATACGCAGTATTTT
>-|TRBJ1-6|TRBV6-5|-
CASSITGSDNSPLHF
TGTGCCAGCAGTATAACAGGGAGTGATAATTCACCCCTCCACTTT
>-|TRBJ1-2|TRBV2|-
CASSGVRASYGYTF
TGTGCCAGCAGCGGAGTCCGGGCCTCCTATGGCTACACCTTC
>-|TRBJ2-5|TRBV5-4|-
CASSLAAQETQYF
TGTGCCAGCAGCTTGGCTGCTCAAGAGACCCAGTACTTC
>-|TRBJ1-5|TRBV19|-
CASGDSNQPQHF
TGTGCCAGCGGAGACAGCAATCAGCCCCAGCATTTT
>-|TRBJ1-2|TRBV2|-
CASSPTQLKGYTF
TGTGCCAGCAGCCCTACCCAGCTTAAGGGCTACACCTTC
>-|TRBJ2-7|TRBV2|TRBD1
CASRETGGGPYEQYF
TGTGCCAGCAGGGAGACAGGGGGAGGGCCCTACGAGCAGTACTTC
>-|TRBJ1-6|TRBV6-5|-
CASRAGSYNSPLHF
TGTGCCAGCAGGGCAGGTTCTTATAATTCACCCCTCCACTTT
>-|TRBJ2-3|TRBV10-3|TRBD2
CAISEKGLAGGSTDTQYF
TGTGCCATCAGTGAGAAGGGACTAGCGGGGGGGAGCACAGATACGCAGTATTTT
>-|TRBJ2-3|TRBV27|TRBD2
CASNLTPVAGPTDTQYF
TGTGCCAGCAACCTAACTCCTGTAGCGGGGCCGACCGATACGCAGTATTTT
>-|TRBJ2-3|TRBV18|-
CASSPRASTDTQYF
TGTGCCAGCTCACCGAGGGCGTCCACAGATACGCAGTATTTT
>-|TRBJ1-2|TRBV15|TRBD1
CATSGQVNYGYTF
TGTGCCACCTCGGGACAGGTTAACTATGGCTACACCTTC
>-|TRBJ1-3|TRBV2|-
CASSEQVSQNTIYF
TGTGCCAGCAGTGAGCAGGTTTCACAAAACACCATATATTTT
>once|TRBJ2-1|TRBV6-6|-
CASSYEEISGWFF
TGTGCCAGCAGTTACGAGGAGATTTCAGGGTGGTTCTTC
>few|TRBJ1-3|TRBV28|-
CASSPPGRQLLSGNTIYF
TGTGCCAGCAGTCCCCCAGGTCGGCAGCTACTCTCTGGAAACACCATATATTTT
>-|TRBJ1-3|TRBV11-2|-
CASSLENRDVGNTIYF
TGTGCCAGCAGCTTAGAAAATCGGGACGTAGGAAACACCATATATTTT
>-|TRBJ2-7|TRBV6-2/TRBV6-3|-
CASSYSDSYEQYF
TGTGCCAGCAGTTACTCTGACTCGTACGAGCAGTACTTC
>-|TRBJ1-2|TRBV29-1|TRBD1
CSVDRGRGDGYTF
TGCAGCGTTGACAGGGGGCGCGGGGATGGCTACACCTTC
>-|TRBJ2-1|TRBV5-5|-
CASSLVGDNEQFF
TGTGCCAGCAGCTTGGTGGGGGACAATGAGCAGTTCTTC